This TCR beta chain was retrieved from a study of memory CD4+ T cells and cytomegalovirus serostatus. The assay was immunoSEQ multiplex PCR, and TCRdb's table has in-frame clones only and misses some. The profile shows fewer than 50,000 clones, around three quarters of them singletons. The sort gate was single viable CD3+CD4+CD8-CD45RO+ cells for memory CD4+ T cells. Looked up from germline, CDR1 is SGHKS and CDR2 is YYEKEE (reference sequence). The CDR3 has 14 residues. Trimming stripped 2 bases from V and 7 bases from J, with 16 bases between. This clonotype was obtained from an adult in good health and CMV-seronegative. J is TRBJ2-7 and V is TRBV5-5, with a possible D match to TRBD2 (5 bases). Material for sequencing was memory CD4+ T cells from blood. The CDR3 loop is CASSFAGRKGEQYF. Here the CDR3 DNA reads TGTGCCAGCAGCTTTGCGGGCAGGAAAGGGGAGCAGTACTTC.